One sample yielded the 8 T cell receptor beta chains listed below, sequenced in a study of T-cell reconstitution after alpha-beta-depleted transplantation in children. Unique molecular identifiers were incorporated into the prepared TCRbeta library. TCRdb reanalysed the PCR reads using MiXCR and keeps one entry per CDR3 protein. The sample lists fewer than 750,000 distinct CDR3 sequences, 23% occurring once. This material consisted of PBMCs, mostly from graft donor cells, taken 360 days after TCRalphabeta/CD19-depleted stem cell transplant. All receptors come from a boy younger than two who had a stem cell transplant for acute myeloid leukemia, so the T cells may come from the graft donor.

This clonotype was picked up a small number of times. V is TRBV27 and J is TRBJ1-1, with D possibly being TRBD1 (5 bases). Trimming left V 4 bases short and J 1 base short, with 10 bases between. This CDR3 has 14 residues. CDR1 is MNHEY, CDR2 SMNVEV, per germline (reference sequence). In DNA form, the CDR3 reads TGTGCCAGCAGTTATGAGGGGAGGAACACTGAAGCTTTCTTT. It specifies CASSYEGRNTEAFF.

At least ten counts were recorded for this clonotype. The chain couples TRBV12-3 or TRBV12-4 to TRBJ1-1; D possibly corresponds to TRBD1 (5 bases). The CDR3 loop spans 12 amino acids. V lost 6 bases and J 5 bases, leaving 10 bases between the germline ends. The CDR3 reads CASSLRGTEAFF. The CDR3 DNA reads as TGTGCCAGCAGCTTAAGGGGAACTGAAGCTTTCTTT.

A few counts support this clonotype. The V call is TRBV29-1, the J call TRBJ1-2, with TRBD1 matching 10 bases. CDR3 length: 13 amino acids. V lost 4 bases and J lost 2; bases outside the gene matches: 1. CDR1 is SQVTM and CDR2 is ANQGSEA in the germline V gene. This CDR3 reads CSVAGQGNYGYTF. The CDR3, as DNA: TGCAGCGTTGCGGGACAGGGGAACTATGGCTACACCTTC.

This clonotype was observed at least ten times. The gene calls are TRBV5-5 and TRBJ2-7; no definite D call. CDR3 length: 11 residues. CDR1 and CDR2 from the germline V gene are SGHKS and YYEKEE (reference sequence). The V gene lost 0 bases and the J gene lost 6 bases, with 4 bases spanning the gap. The CDR3 bases are TGTGCCAGCAGCTTGGTTTCCGAGCAGTACTTC. Translating it yields CASSLVSEQYF.

This clonotype has a count of ten or more. This chain uses TRBV12-3 or TRBV12-4 with TRBJ1-5; 10 nucleotides agree with TRBD1. The CDR3 has 17 amino acids. V dropped 6 bases and J dropped 8; count of bases not matched to a gene: 16. The CDR3 spells CASSPGGDRGPGKPQHF. The CDR3 nucleotides are TGTGCCAGCAGCCCAGGGGGGGACAGGGGTCCAGGGAAGCCCCAGCATTTT.

This clonotype was seen many times. The chain joins TRBV12-3 or TRBV12-4 to TRBJ2-2; tentatively, D is TRBD1 (6 bases). Trimming stripped 5 bases from V and 5 bases from J, with 15 bases between. The CDR3 has 15 residues. The CDR3 spells CASSLQGLETGELFF. The CDR3 DNA is TGTGCCAGCAGTCTACAGGGTTTGGAGACCGGGGAGCTGTTTTTT.

The rearrangement links TRBV5-6 to TRBJ2-1, with 7 bases lining up with TRBD2. CDR1 SGHDT and CDR2 YYEEEE come from the germline V gene. This CDR3 has 11 amino acids. V lost 3 bases to trimming and J lost 13 bases; unmatched junction nucleotides: 4. The chain's CDR3 is CASSSGLTQFF. In nucleotides, the CDR3 is TGTGCCAGCAGCTCGGGACTAACACAGTTCTTC. Combining the CDR3 with reference TRBV5-6 and TRBJ2-1 gives the whole variable domain DAGVTQSPTHLIKTRGQQVTLRCSPKSGHDTVSWYQQALGQGPQFIFQYYEEEERQRGNFPDRFSGHQFPNYSSELNVNALLLGDSALYLCASSSGLTQFFGPGTRLTVL.

This clonotype showed up just a few times. This sequence joins TRBV12-3 or TRBV12-4 and TRBJ1-5; D is ambiguous. The CDR3 contains 14 residues. V dropped 4 bases and J dropped 3 bases, with 10 bases sitting between them. DNA of the CDR3: TGTGCCAGCAGTTCGGGCGCCATCAATCAGCCCCAGCATTTT. Translating it yields CASSSGAINQPQHF.